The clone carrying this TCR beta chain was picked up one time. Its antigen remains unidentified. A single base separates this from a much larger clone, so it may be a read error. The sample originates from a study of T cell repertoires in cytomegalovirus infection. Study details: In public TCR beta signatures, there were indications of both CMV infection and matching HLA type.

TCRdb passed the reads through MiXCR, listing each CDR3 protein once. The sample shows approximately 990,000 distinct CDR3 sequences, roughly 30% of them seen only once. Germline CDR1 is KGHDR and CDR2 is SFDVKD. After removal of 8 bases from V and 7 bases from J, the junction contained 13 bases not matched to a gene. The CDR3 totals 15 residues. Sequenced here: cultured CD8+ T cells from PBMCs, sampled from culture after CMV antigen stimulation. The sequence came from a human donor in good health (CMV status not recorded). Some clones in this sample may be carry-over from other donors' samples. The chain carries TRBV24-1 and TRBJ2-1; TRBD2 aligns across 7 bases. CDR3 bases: TGTGCCACCAACCAGAGCGGGACTCTTAATAATGAGCAGTTCTTC. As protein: CATNQSGTLNNEQFF.